A single sample is the source of the 25 T cell receptor beta chains below, sequenced in a study of T-cell memory formation after mild COVID-19. Via MiXCR, TCRdb re-called the 5' RACE reads, giving one row per CDR3 protein. The sample includes hundreds of thousands of distinct CDR3 sequences, under 20% of them seen just once. Sequencing input: PBMCs or a T cell subset sorted from them (not recorded which). Every receptor here comes from an adult woman who had mild COVID-19 (a few samples of this study predate the infection). Cell type and time point are not known.

This clonotype appeared a few times. The chain couples TRBV29-1 to TRBJ2-7, with a tentative D call TRBD1 (5 bases). The germline V and J ends were trimmed by 6 bases and 0 bases, with 12 bases remaining between them. There are 13 residues in the CDR3. CDR1 and CDR2 from the germline V gene are SQVTM and ANQGSEA. This CDR3 is CSVAAGISYEQYF. The CDR3 coding sequence is TGCAGCGTAGCCGCAGGGATCTCCTACGAGCAGTACTTC.

This clonotype was recorded a few times. The V gene is TRBV4-3, the J gene TRBJ2-3; D is unresolved. Germline V gives CDR1 LGHNA, CDR2 YSLEER. Trimming took 0 bases from V and 0 from J, leaving 16 bases between them. The CDR3 is 18 residues long. CDR3 in DNA: TGCGCCAGCAGCCAAGATCGTAGTGACGCGGTTAGCACAGATACGCAGTATTTT. It codes for CASSQDRSDAVSTDTQYF.

Ten or more counts support this clonotype. J is TRBJ2-7 and V is TRBV12-3 or TRBV12-4, with D possibly TRBD2 on 6 matching bases. V was pared by 3 bases and J by 7 bases, with 7 bases between. The CDR3 is 11 residues long. The CDR3 DNA reads TGTGCCAGCAGTTTGGGGAGGGAGCAGTACTTC. It specifies CASSLGREQYF.

The chain links TRBV3-1 to TRBJ2-5, with TRBD1 matching over 7 bases. The CDR3 contains 15 residues. V lost 0 bases to trimming and J lost 5 bases; unmatched junction nucleotides: 6. Germline CDR1 LGHDT, CDR2 YNNKEL (reference sequence). The CDR3, as DNA: TGTGCCAGCAGCCAAGATTTGGTCAGGGGGGAGACCCAGTACTTC. It specifies CASSQDLVRGETQYF.

The chain couples TRBV20-1 to TRBJ2-7, with D perhaps matching TRBD2 (6 bases). The CDR3 contains 16 residues. Trimming took 6 bases from V and 0 from J, leaving 21 bases between them. The germline CDR1 and CDR2 sequences are DFQATT and SNEGSKA (reference sequence). CDR3 bases: TGCAGTGCAACCCGGGGCACTAGCCTACACTCCTACGAGCAGTACTTC. Protein product: CSATRGTSLHSYEQYF.

This clonotype was seen only a few times. The rearrangement uses TRBV29-1 and TRBJ1-1; 7 nucleotides match TRBD1. The length of the CDR3 is 18 residues. With V trimmed by 0 bases and J by 7 bases, 20 bases remained unmatched. Germline V gene data show CDR1 as SQVTM and CDR2 as ANQGSEA. CDR3 sequence: CSVEDRRTGLHPGVEAFF. The CDR3 DNA reads as TGCAGCGTTGAAGACCGGCGGACAGGCCTCCACCCTGGGGTTGAAGCTTTCTTT.

This clonotype was detected a few times. This CDR3 reads CASSSTPGQGVQETQYF. The CDR3 DNA sequence: TGTGCCAGCAGCTCCACCCCCGGACAGGGGGTCCAAGAGACCCAGTACTTC. The chain is built from TRBV11-3 and TRBJ2-5; 10 bases fit TRBD1. The CDR3 length is 17 residues. J lost 1 base, V lost 4 bases, and 9 bases had no gene match. Germline V gene lookup returns CDR1 SGHNT and CDR2 YENEEA. The variable domain in full, with the rest retrieved from reference TRBV11-3 and TRBJ2-5, is EAGVVQSPRYKIIEKKQPVAFWCNPISGHNTLYWYLQNLGQGPELLIRYENEEAVDDSQLPKDRFSAERLKGVDSTLKIQPAELGDSAVYLCASSSTPGQGVQETQYFGPGTRLLVL.

This clonotype has a handful of counts. This sequence joins TRBV18 and TRBJ1-2, with 9 nucleotides matching TRBD1. CDR3 size: 12 residues. Germline V CDR1 and CDR2: KGHSH, LQKENI. Trimming took 4 bases from V and 6 from J; bases not matched to a gene: 0. CDR3 DNA: TGTGCCAGCTCACGGGACAGGGATGGCTACACCTTC. This gives the protein CASSRDRDGYTF.

The V call is TRBV7-9, the J call TRBJ1-2, with D possibly TRBD1 on 5 matching bases. Per germline, CDR1 SEHNR and CDR2 FQNEAQ (reference sequence). Trimming stripped 4 bases from V and 5 bases from J, with 14 bases between. The CDR3 extends over 14 amino acids. CDR3 sequence: CASSSAGTRYGYTF. In nucleotides, the CDR3 is TGTGCCAGCAGCTCCGCCGGGACGCGGTATGGCTACACCTTC.

This clonotype was observed at least ten times. This sequence joins TRBV7-9 and TRBJ2-7; TRBD1 or TRBD2 may be the D gene (5 bases each). The CDR3 is 16 amino acids. In germline, CDR1 is SEHNR, CDR2 FQNEAQ (reference sequence). Between the trimmed V and J ends, which lost 5 bases and 3 bases, there was a span of 20 bases. CDR3 bases: TGTGCCAGCAGCGGAGAGGTCGACAGTGGGAGCTACGAGCAGTACTTC. Translating it yields CASSGEVDSGSYEQYF.

This clonotype was seen more than once but under ten times. The chain carries TRBV19 and TRBJ2-6; D is unclear. Germline CDR1 reads LNHDA; CDR2 reads SQIVND (reference sequence). V was trimmed by 7 bases and J by 3 bases, leaving 10 bases between them. The CDR3 totals 14 residues. CDR3 protein: CASMDLGGANVLTF. CDR3 coding DNA: TGTGCCAGTATGGACCTCGGTGGGGCCAACGTCCTGACTTTC.

This clonotype was counted many times. The chain uses TRBV5-1 and TRBJ2-1; D perhaps matches TRBD2 (6 bases). The CDR3 has 14 residues. V was pared by 4 bases and J by 12 bases, with 20 bases between. Germline V gene sequence: CDR1 SGHRS, CDR2 YFSETQ. CDR3 loop: CASSPEGARGRQFF. The CDR3 nucleotides are TGCGCCAGCAGCCCAGAGGGAGCGCGGGGTAGGCAGTTCTTC.

This clonotype was counted between two and nine times. The V gene is TRBV7-9, the J gene TRBJ2-3; a weak D match, TRBD1 (6 bases). V lost 5 bases to trimming and J lost 1 base, with 16 bases between them. CDR1 is SEHNR, CDR2 FQNEAQ, per germline (reference sequence). This CDR3 region has 16 residues. CDR3 residues: CASSPTGTTGTDTQYF. As DNA, the CDR3 is TGTGCCAGCAGCCCAACCGGGACAACTGGCACAGATACGCAGTATTTT.

The V gene is TRBV5-1, the J gene TRBJ1-2; 9 bases line up with TRBD1. V lost 4 bases to trimming and J lost 5 bases; unmatched junction nucleotides: 6. The CDR3 is 14 residues long. Germline loops: CDR1 SGHRS, CDR2 YFSETQ. The CDR3 DNA follows: TGCGCCAGCAGCGGGGGACAGGGCGAATATGGCTACACCTTC. This codes for CASSGGQGEYGYTF.

V usage is TRBV6-1 and J usage is TRBJ2-7; 8 bases line up with TRBD2. The CDR3 covers 13 residues. Germline V gene sequence: CDR1 MNHNS, CDR2 SASEGT. Trimming took 11 bases from V and 6 from J; bases not matched to a gene: 12. DNA for the CDR3: TGTGCCTGCCTCCCCGGGACTAGTGGCGAGCAGTACTTC. Translated: CACLPGTSGEQYF.

V usage is TRBV6-1 and J usage is TRBJ2-1; TRBD2 matches 10 bases. Germline CDR1 MNHNS, CDR2 SASEGT. The CDR3 covers 15 residues. V gave up 6 bases and J gave up 3 bases; unmatched junction bases: 5. CDR3 region: CASSGLAEGYNEQFF. CDR3 sequence (DNA): TGTGCCAGCAGCGGACTAGCGGAGGGCTACAATGAGCAGTTCTTC.

This rearrangement joins TRBV3-1 to TRBJ2-1, with a weak D call TRBD1 (6 bases). Germline CDR1 is LGHDT and CDR2 is YNNKEL (reference sequence). The germline V and J ends were trimmed by 2 bases and 4 bases, with 15 bases remaining between them. CDR3 length equals 16 residues. CDR3 region: CASSQKTGHLYNEQFF. CDR3 in DNA: TGTGCCAGCAGCCAAAAAACGGGACACCTATACAATGAGCAGTTCTTC.

The J gene is TRBJ2-7, the V gene TRBV20-1, with 11 positions matching TRBD2. The CDR3 runs 16 residues. The ends lost 6 bases at V and 0 bases at J; junction bases unmatched: 10. Germline assignment: CDR1 DFQATT and CDR2 SNEGSKA (reference sequence). The CDR3 here is CSAPSGGSPSSYEQYF. CDR3 DNA: TGCAGTGCCCCTAGCGGGGGGTCCCCGAGCTCCTACGAGCAGTACTTC.

This clonotype was seen a few times. This sequence joins TRBV20-1 and TRBJ2-7; TRBD2 matches 13 bases. Germline-derived CDR1 and CDR2 are DFQATT and SNEGSKA (reference sequence). After removal of 4 bases from V and 7 bases from J, the junction contained 10 bases not matched to a gene. The CDR3 runs 15 residues. CDR3 coding DNA: TGCAGTGCTATCCGGACTAGCGGGAGTTCGGGGGAGCAGTACTTC. Translated: CSAIRTSGSSGEQYF.

This chain links TRBV12-3 or TRBV12-4 with TRBJ2-5; the D call may be TRBD1 or TRBD2 (5 bases each). The ends were cut back, 6 bases at V and 5 bases at J, with 19 bases in the middle. There are 15 residues in the CDR3. The CDR3 is CASSQIRTRRETQYF. The CDR3, as DNA: TGTGCCAGCAGCCAAATACGGACAAGGAGGGAGACCCAGTACTTC.

The chain's CDR3 is CASSETGDGYTF. The CDR3 DNA is TGTGCCAGCAGCGAGACAGGGGATGGCTACACCTTC. This chain connects TRBV6-1 to TRBJ1-2; 8 bases align to TRBD1. The CDR3 sequence is 12 residues long. The junction had 3 bases not matched to a gene; V was cut back by 6 bases and J by 6 bases. Germline assignment: CDR1 MNHNS and CDR2 SASEGT.

The genes are TRBV7-8 and TRBJ2-1; D is possibly TRBD1 (6 bases). The CDR3 extends over 16 amino acids. Per germline, CDR1 SGHVS and CDR2 FQNEAQ. Trimming removed 4 bases from V and 3 bases from J, with 16 bases in between. The CDR3, as DNA: TGTGCCAGCAGCTCAACGACAGGTTTTTTCTACAATGAGCAGTTCTTC. Translated: CASSSTTGFFYNEQFF.

This clonotype turned up a few times. The J gene is TRBJ2-5, the V gene TRBV15, with D maybe TRBD2 (5 bases). V lost 5 bases, J lost 5 bases, and 12 bases lay in between. This CDR3 contains 13 residues. From germline, CDR1 is LNHNV and CDR2 YYDKDF (reference sequence). CDR3 amino acids: CATSLSPGETQYF. The CDR3 DNA reads TGTGCCACCAGCCTTAGTCCGGGGGAGACCCAGTACTTC.

The rearrangement uses TRBV12-3 or TRBV12-4 and TRBJ1-3; D may be TRBD1 (5 bases). This CDR3 region has 16 residues. V was clipped by 3 bases and J by 0 bases, with 12 bases between them. CDR3 DNA sequence: TGTGCCAGCAGTTTGGGGCACTATCGCTCTGGAAACACCATATATTTT. This codes for CASSLGHYRSGNTIYF.

This clonotype has more than one count but fewer than ten. The chain uses TRBV6-2 or TRBV6-3 and TRBJ2-5; the D gene is possibly TRBD2 (5 bases). Germline V gene data show CDR1 as MNHEY and CDR2 as SVGEGT. This CDR3 is 11 amino acids long. The CDR3 here is CALLGEETQYF. The CDR3 DNA reads as TGTGCGTTGCTCGGGGAAGAGACCCAGTACTTC.